These 5 T cell receptor beta chains came from one sample sequenced in a study of early T cells in non-severe SARS-CoV-2 infection. TCRdb re-derived calls from the 5' RACE reads in MiXCR, one entry per CDR3 protein. The table includes around 40,000 distinct CDR3 sequences, under 8% detected once. Sequencing was carried out using whole blood. All receptors derive from an adult who was a healthcare worker with PCR-confirmed SARS-CoV-2 infection or an uninfected control (not recorded which).

In its sample, this clonotype was seen many times. V and J are TRBV28 and TRBJ1-5, with D hard to call. The CDR3 loop spans 12 amino acids. V was pared by 9 bases and J by 4 bases, with 10 bases between. CDR1 is MDHEN and CDR2 is SYDVKM in the germline V gene. The CDR3 DNA follows: TGTGCCAGTCAATCTGGGAATCAGCCCCAGCATTTT. It codes for CASQSGNQPQHF.

This clonotype was seen more than once but under ten times. The chain joins TRBV6-1 to TRBJ2-3, with a weak D call TRBD1 (5 bases). Germline values: CDR1 MNHNS, CDR2 SASEGT. V dropped 4 bases and J dropped 0 bases, with 11 bases sitting between them. The CDR3 totals 15 residues. CDR3 protein: CASSVGPTSTDTQYF. The CDR3 nucleotides read TGTGCCAGCAGTGTGGGGCCCACTAGCACAGATACGCAGTATTTT.

The rearrangement links TRBV24-1 to TRBJ2-3; no reliable D call. The CDR3 is 13 amino acids. V was cut by 4 bases and J by 2 bases, with 6 bases left in between. Germline V lookup: CDR1 KGHDR, CDR2 SFDVKD. This CDR3 reads CATSDGYTDTQYF. The DNA of the CDR3 is TGTGCCACCAGTGACGGTTACACAGATACGCAGTATTTT.

This clonotype was seen ten or more times. The chain employs TRBV5-1 and TRBJ2-3, with a tentative D call TRBD1 (7 bases). V dropped 7 bases and J dropped 2 bases, with 14 bases sitting between them. CDR1 is SGHRS, CDR2 YFSETQ, per germline. The CDR3 runs to 14 residues. The CDR3 nucleotides are TGCGCCAGCCGGAGGGACAGACTCACAGATACGCAGTATTTT. Translated, it gives CASRRDRLTDTQYF.

This clonotype was seen many times. The CDR3 is CASTVGGFNQPQHF. DNA for the CDR3: TGTGCCAGTACCGTGGGAGGGTTCAATCAGCCCCAGCATTTT. The chain couples TRBV19 to TRBJ1-5, with D unclear. The CDR3 consists of 14 residues. Trimming pared 7 bases from V and 3 bases from J, leaving 13 bases between. Looked up from germline, CDR1 is LNHDA and CDR2 is SQIVND (reference sequence).